This T cell receptor (beta chain) was identified in a study of CD8 T cells in ankylosing spondylitis (TCRdb year 2017). For the study in its entirety: T cell receptor beta repertoires were profiled in healthy donors and ankylosing spondylitis patients so that disease-linked TCR variants could be found. The full study cohort was made up of about two dozen ankylosing spondylitis patients and 95 to 130 healthy donors. Samples of peripheral blood were taken, and for ankylosing spondylitis patients, synovial fluid was collected as well. Broader findings and caveats from the paper: A CD8+ phenotype was shown by the disease-linked clones, which were found at relatively low frequencies in peripheral blood. Blood from ankylosing spondylitis patients appeared to be characterized by a TCR beta motif made up of several highly homologous amino acid variants. Significant enrichment of the disease-linked clones was reported in matched synovial fluid samples from ankylosing spondylitis patients. Some motif variants were previously reported in synovial fluid and blood of reactive arthritis patients, suggesting common disease-initiation mechanisms.

Trimmed from V: 0 bases; trimmed from J: 4 bases; junction bases lacking a gene match: 3. CDR1 and CDR2 were assigned from the germline V gene as MNHEY and SVGAGI. Inclusive of the bounding cysteine and phenylalanine, the CDR3 is 15 residues long. Only CDR3 DNA is held: 45 bases, read in frame from base 1. The reads were generated on an Illumina HiSeq 2500. TCR beta libraries were prepared by quantitative 5'-RACE with molecular barcodes. The original pipeline was this. Disease-linked TCR variants were identified with a new computational method built on a probabilistic model of VDJ rearrangement. TCRdb reprocessing: public reads trimmed at Q25 with fastp, clones called with MiXCR, in-frame beta chains kept. Rows matching on CDR3 protein sequence are summarized as one entry with the most common DNA and genes. The V and J calls and clone size come from TCRdb's table, not from the authors' own analysis. The sample profile shows approximately 540,000 distinct CDR3 sequences; roughly 12% of them were found once. The ten largest clones capture around 7% of the sample.

In the case of this clonotype: Its antigen remains undetermined. Within one base of it there is no much larger clone, and no base qualities were kept.

The material sequenced was blood, either unsorted or a sorted T cell fraction (not recorded which). Here the chain combines TRBV6-5 and TRBJ2-5; TRBD2 agrees with 9 junctional bases. The sequence came from a male donor with ankylosing spondylitis. The nucleotide sequence reads TGTGCCAGCAGTTACTCGACACTAGCGGGAGAGACCCAGTACTTC. Its translation reads: CASSYSTLAGETQYF.